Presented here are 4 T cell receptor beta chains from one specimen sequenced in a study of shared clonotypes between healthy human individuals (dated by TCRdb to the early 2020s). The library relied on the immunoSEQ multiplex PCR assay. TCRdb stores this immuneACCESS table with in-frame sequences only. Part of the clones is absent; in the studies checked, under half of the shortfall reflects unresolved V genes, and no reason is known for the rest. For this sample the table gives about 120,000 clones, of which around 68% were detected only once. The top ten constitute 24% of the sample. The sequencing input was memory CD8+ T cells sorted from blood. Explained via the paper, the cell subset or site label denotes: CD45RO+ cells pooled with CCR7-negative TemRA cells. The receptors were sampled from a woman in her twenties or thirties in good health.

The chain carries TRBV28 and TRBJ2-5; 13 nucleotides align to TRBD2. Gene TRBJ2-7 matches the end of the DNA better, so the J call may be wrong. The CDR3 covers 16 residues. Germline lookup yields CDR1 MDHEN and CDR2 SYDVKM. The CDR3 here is CASSPRTSGRAYEQYF. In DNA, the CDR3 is TGTGCCAGCAGTCCACGGACTAGCGGGAGAGCCTACGAGCAGTACTTC.

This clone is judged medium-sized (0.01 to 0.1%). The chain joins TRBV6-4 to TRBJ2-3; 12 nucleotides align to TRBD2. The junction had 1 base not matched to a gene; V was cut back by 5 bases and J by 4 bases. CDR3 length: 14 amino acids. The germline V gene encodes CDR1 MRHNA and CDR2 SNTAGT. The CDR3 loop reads CASSLAGGADTQYF. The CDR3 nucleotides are TGTGCCAGCAGTCTAGCGGGAGGGGCAGATACGCAGTATTTT.

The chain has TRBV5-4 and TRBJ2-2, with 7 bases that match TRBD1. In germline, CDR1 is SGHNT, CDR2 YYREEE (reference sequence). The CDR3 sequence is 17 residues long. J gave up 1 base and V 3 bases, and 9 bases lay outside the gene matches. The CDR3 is CASSSKGALKNTGELFF. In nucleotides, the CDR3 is TGTGCCAGCAGCTCTAAGGGGGCCCTCAAGAACACCGGGGAGCTGTTTTTT.

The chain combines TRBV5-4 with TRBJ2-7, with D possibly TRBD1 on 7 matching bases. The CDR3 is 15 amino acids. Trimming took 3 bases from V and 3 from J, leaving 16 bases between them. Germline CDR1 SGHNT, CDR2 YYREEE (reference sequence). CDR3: CASSSGGQMHYEQYF. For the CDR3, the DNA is TGTGCCAGCAGCTCCGGGGGACAGATGCACTACGAGCAGTACTTC. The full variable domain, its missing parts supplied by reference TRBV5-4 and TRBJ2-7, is ETGVTQSPTHLIKTRGQQVTLRCSSQSGHNTVSWYQQALGQGPQFIFQYYREEENGRGNFPPRFSGLQFPNYSSELNVNALELDDSALYLCASSSGGQMHYEQYFGPGTRLTVT.